The next 24 T cell receptor beta chains were all read from a single sample in a study of T cell responses to AZD1222 COVID-19 vaccine (dated by TCRdb to 2020 to 2022). The library relied on the immunoSEQ multiplex PCR assay. TCRdb's version of the immuneACCESS table is confined to in-frame rearrangements and falls short of the full clone set. An unresolved V gene accounts for under half of the shortfall where checked; the remainder is of unknown origin. In this sample the table shows approximately 52,000 clones, approximately 90% of which occur a single time. Roughly 2.5% of the sample is held by the ten biggest clonotypes. The time point label of this sample denotes: about 28 days (+/-7) after the second vaccine dose. The sequencing here drew on peripheral blood, taken 28 days after the second AZD1222 dose. The receptor set was obtained from an adult who received the AZD1222 COVID-19 vaccine.

The J gene is TRBJ1-1, the V gene TRBV10-1, with a tentative D call TRBD1 (6 bases). With 8 bases removed from V and 4 bases from J, the gap between germline ends came to 17 bases. The germline CDR1 and CDR2 sequences are WNHNN and SYGVQD (reference sequence). The CDR3 is made up of 14 amino acids. CDR3 DNA sequence: TGCGCCAGCCCTCCCCGTGGGGGCCCCACTGAAGCTTTCTTT. Residues: CASPPRGGPTEAFF.

This sequence joins TRBV19 and TRBJ2-7; perhaps TRBD1 as D (7 bases). The ends were cut back, 3 bases at V and 3 bases at J, with 15 bases in the middle. The germline CDR1 and CDR2 sequences are LNHDA and SQIVND (reference sequence). The CDR3 length is 15 residues. CDR3 loop: CASSMTQGGVYEQYF. The CDR3 nucleotides read TGTGCCAGTAGTATGACTCAGGGGGGCGTCTACGAGCAGTACTTC. The variable domain in full, completed from reference TRBV19 and TRBJ2-7, reads DGGITQSPKYLFRKEGQNVTLSCEQNLNHDAMYWYRQDPGQGLRLIYYSQIVNDFQKGDIAEGYSVSREKKESFPLTVTSAQKNPTAFYLCASSMTQGGVYEQYFGPGTRLTVT.

The V gene is TRBV5-1, the J gene TRBJ1-5, with no clear D. The CDR3 extends over 15 amino acids. CDR1 and CDR2 from the germline V gene are SGHRS and YFSETQ. V was cut by 0 bases and J by 3 bases, with 10 bases left in between. The CDR3 protein is CASSLDGPDNQPQHF. As DNA, the CDR3 is TGCGCCAGCAGCTTGGATGGGCCCGACAATCAGCCCCAGCATTTT.

The chain joins TRBV28 to TRBJ1-5; D is perhaps TRBD1 (6 bases). Trimming stripped 5 bases from V and 0 bases from J, with 17 bases between. CDR3 length equals 17 residues. Germline lookup yields CDR1 MDHEN and CDR2 SYDVKM. DNA of the CDR3: TGTGCCAGCAGTCCGCACCGCACAGGGAATAGCAATCAGCCCCAGCATTTT. This gives the protein CASSPHRTGNSNQPQHF.

V gene TRBV29-1 combines with J gene TRBJ1-5; D unclear. From germline, CDR1 is SQVTM and CDR2 ANQGSEA. This CDR3 contains 15 residues. V lost 4 bases, J lost 0 bases, and 13 bases lay in between. CDR3 DNA sequence: TGCAGCGTTGTCCTCCCGGGCAGTAGCAATCAGCCCCAGCATTTT. Its translation is CSVVLPGSSNQPQHF.

The chain couples TRBV11-1 to TRBJ1-1; D is perhaps TRBD1 (6 bases). The CDR3 contains 15 residues. Trimming left V 1 base short and J 4 bases short, with 13 bases between. The germline CDR1 and CDR2 sequences are SGHAT and FQDESV (reference sequence). CDR3 sequence: CASSLGGGMGTEAFF. For the CDR3, the DNA is TGTGCCAGCAGCTTAGGAGGGGGTATGGGCACTGAAGCTTTCTTT.

The table lists this clone with a count of one. The chain is built from TRBV2 and TRBJ1-5, with D uncertain. The germline V and J ends were trimmed by 3 bases and 5 bases, with 14 bases remaining between them. Germline CDR1 reads SNHLY; CDR2 reads FYNNEI. This CDR3 spans 15 amino acids. The CDR3 loop is CASSDGRIGDQPQHF. DNA of the CDR3: TGTGCCAGCAGTGATGGCAGGATCGGGGATCAGCCCCAGCATTTT.

Notes on this clone: Relative to the germline gene, one junction end is altered; a read error may explain this. V gene TRBV10-2 combines with J gene TRBJ2-2; D is unresolved. The CDR3 sequence is 14 residues long. CDR1 WSHSY and CDR2 SAAADI come from the germline V gene. CDR3 in DNA: TGCGCCAGCAGTCATTTGAGAATCACCCGGGAGCTGTTTTTT. It specifies CASSHLRITRELFF.

The chain is built from TRBV28 and TRBJ1-5; 10 bases agree with TRBD1. The CDR3 contains 15 residues. Unmatched junction bases numbered 5, after V lost 6 bases and J lost 3 bases. Germline V CDR1 and CDR2: MDHEN, SYDVKM. CDR3 sequence: CASSKTGGINQPQHF. The CDR3 region has the DNA TGTGCCAGCAGCAAGACAGGGGGCATCAATCAGCCCCAGCATTTT.

The chain carries TRBV5-1 and TRBJ1-4, with D possibly matching TRBD1 (5 bases). Looked up from germline, CDR1 is SGHRS and CDR2 is YFSETQ. V was clipped by 3 bases and J by 7 bases, with 19 bases between them. The CDR3 contains 16 residues. DNA for the CDR3: TGCGCCAGCAGCTCTGGCGGGACGAGTTTAGGTGAAAAACTGTTTTTT. It encodes CASSSGGTSLGEKLFF. The variable domain in full, with the rest retrieved from reference TRBV5-1 and TRBJ1-4, is KAGVTQTPRYLIKTRGQQVTLSCSPISGHRSVSWYQQTPGQGLQFLFEYFSETQRNKGNFPGRFSGRQFSNSRSEMNVSTLELGDSALYLCASSSGGTSLGEKLFFGSGTQLSVL.

The rearrangement joins TRBV19 to TRBJ1-4; D is ambiguous. Trimming cost V 5 bases and J 5 bases, with 12 bases left between them. The CDR3 loop spans 14 amino acids. Germline CDR1 LNHDA, CDR2 SQIVND (reference sequence). The CDR3 spells CASSQYSQNEKLFF. CDR3 sequence (DNA): TGTGCCAGTAGTCAGTACAGTCAAAATGAAAAACTGTTTTTT.

The V call is TRBV7-3, the J call TRBJ2-1; TRBD2 aligns across 13 bases. Germline CDR1 and CDR2: SGHTA and FQGTGA. The CDR3 has 17 amino acids. J was trimmed by 5 bases and V by 1 base; bases with no gene match: 5. CDR3 nucleotides: TGTGCCAGCAGCTTAATTCCAGGACTAGCGGGGGACAATGAGCAGTTCTTC. The encoded protein is CASSLIPGLAGDNEQFF.

For this clone: The same CDR3 arises from other DNA sequences in this sample as well. The V and J genes are TRBV3-1 (or the pseudogene TRBV3-2) and TRBJ2-1, with 14 bases aligning to TRBD2. Trimming cost V 5 bases and J 6 bases; bases outside gene matches: 0. The CDR3 sequence is 14 residues long. The germline gives CDR1 LGHDT, CDR2 YNNKEL (reference sequence). The CDR3 sequence: CASSGTSGSNEQFF. DNA of the CDR3: TGTGCCAGCAGCGGGACTAGCGGGAGCAATGAGCAGTTCTTC.

This clone was picked up one time. Sequence at one end of the junction differs from germline and may be a read error. In DNA, the CDR3 is TGTGCCGTCAGGGGACAGCAGCGCGATGAGCAGTTCTTC. This translates into CAVRGQQRDEQFF. This rearrangement joins TRBV10-3 to TRBJ2-1, with TRBD1 identical over 7 bases. There are 13 residues in the CDR3. In germline, CDR1 is ENHRY, CDR2 SYGVKD.

V and J are TRBV7-8 and TRBJ2-1, with D perhaps matching TRBD2 (5 bases). The CDR3 is 17 residues long. Trimming pared 2 bases from V and 0 bases from J, leaving 14 bases between. Germline assignment: CDR1 SGHVS and CDR2 FQNEAQ. The DNA for the CDR3 is TGTGCCAGCAGCTTAAAGTCCCTAGCTGCCTCCTACAATGAGCAGTTCTTC. Translated, it gives CASSLKSLAASYNEQFF.

The rearrangement uses TRBV6-2 or TRBV6-3 and TRBJ1-2; tentative D call: TRBD1 (6 bases). Trimming stripped 6 bases from V and 8 bases from J, with 19 bases between. The CDR3 contains 14 residues. Germline CDR1 MNHEY, CDR2 SVGEGT. The CDR3 reads CASSPRGAKTGYTF. For the CDR3, the DNA is TGTGCCAGCAGCCCACGGGGGGCAAAGACGGGCTACACCTTC.

V gene TRBV2 combines with J gene TRBJ1-2, with 10 bases lining up with TRBD1. Looked up from germline, CDR1 is SNHLY and CDR2 is FYNNEI. With 5 bases clipped from V and 9 bases from J, the junction kept 12 bases outside the gene matches. This CDR3 comprises 15 residues. The CDR3 sequence is CASSMRGGTGVRYTF. For the CDR3, the DNA is TGTGCCAGCAGTATGCGGGGCGGGACAGGGGTTCGCTACACCTTC.

This clone is medium-sized by share. The chain has TRBV5-4 and TRBJ2-2, with 7 bases aligning to TRBD2. J lost 0 bases, V lost 5 bases, and 7 bases had no gene match. CDR1 is SGHNT, CDR2 YYREEE, per germline (reference sequence). CDR3 size: 16 residues. The CDR3 DNA follows: TGTGCCAGCAGTTCAAAGGCGGGAGCGAACACCGGGGAGCTGTTTTTT. Protein sequence: CASSSKAGANTGELFF. Combining the CDR3 with reference TRBV5-4 and TRBJ2-2 gives the whole variable domain ETGVTQSPTHLIKTRGQQVTLRCSSQSGHNTVSWYQQALGQGPQFIFQYYREEENGRGNFPPRFSGLQFPNYSSELNVNALELDDSALYLCASSSKAGANTGELFFGEGSRLTVL.

CDR3 loop: CASNRDGGDTEAFF. For the CDR3, the DNA is TGTGCCAGCAACCGGGACGGAGGAGACACTGAAGCTTTCTTT. The chain has TRBV2 and TRBJ1-1; tentative D call: TRBD1 (5 bases). Trimming took off 7 bases at V and 3 bases at J, with 15 bases between the two ends. The CDR3 spans 14 residues. Germline CDR1 SNHLY, CDR2 FYNNEI.

The chain has TRBV27 and TRBJ1-5, with D possibly matching TRBD1 (5 bases). CDR1 is MNHEY and CDR2 is SMNVEV in the germline V gene (reference sequence). V dropped 5 bases and J dropped 6 bases, with 17 bases sitting between them. This CDR3 is built from 15 residues. In DNA, the CDR3 is TGTGCCAGCAGTAACGCGCAAGGGGTTGGTCAGCCCCAGCATTTT. It translates to CASSNAQGVGQPQHF.

V is TRBV5-1 and J is TRBJ1-1; D gene ambiguous. Germline V gene sequence: CDR1 SGHRS, CDR2 YFSETQ. V lost 3 bases, J lost 1 base, and 13 bases lay in between. The CDR3 runs 15 residues. Here the CDR3 DNA reads TGCGCCAGCAGCTCCTCCACTGGGCGGAACACTGAAGCTTTCTTT. It encodes CASSSSTGRNTEAFF.

This chain connects TRBV18 to TRBJ2-7; 7 nucleotides agree with TRBD1. The CDR3 is made up of 15 amino acids. V shed 1 base and J 1 base; nucleotides not matched to a gene: 4. Germline loops: CDR1 KGHSH, CDR2 LQKENI. This CDR3 reads CASSPRGGGSYEQYF. The CDR3 DNA reads TGTGCCAGCTCACCACGAGGGGGCGGATCCTACGAGCAGTACTTC. The variable domain in full, completed from reference TRBV18 and TRBJ2-7, reads NAGVMQNPRHLVRRRGQEARLRCSPMKGHSHVYWYRQLPEEGLKFMVYLQKENIIDESGMPKERFSAEFPKEGPSILRIQQVVRGDSAAYFCASSPRGGGSYEQYFGPGTRLTVT.

This chain joins TRBV6-1 and TRBJ1-6; D gene unclear. CDR1 MNHNS and CDR2 SASEGT come from the germline V gene. V lost 4 bases and J 11 bases, leaving 27 bases between the germline ends. The CDR3 covers 18 residues. The CDR3 spells CASSVSPTGPATRAPLHF. CDR3 nucleotides: TGTGCCAGCAGTGTTTCCCCCACCGGACCGGCAACTCGGGCACCCCTCCACTTT.

The J gene is TRBJ2-3, the V gene TRBV28; the D gene is possibly TRBD1 (6 bases). The CDR3 extends over 14 amino acids. Germline CDR1 MDHEN, CDR2 SYDVKM. V gave up 3 bases and J gave up 3 bases, with 10 bases separating them. The CDR3, as DNA: TGTGCCAGCAGTTTCACAGGGAGAACAGATACGCAGTATTTT. Its translation is CASSFTGRTDTQYF.